Following are 18 T cell receptor beta chains from one sample sequenced in a study of technical replicates of blood from a handful of donors. Assay used: immunoSEQ multiplex PCR; TCRdb lists only in-frame clones, some missing. The sample holds about 68,000 clones, 95% to 98% seen once. Source material: T cells isolated from PBMCs. All receptors derive from a human donor in good health.

The chain is built from TRBV30 and TRBJ2-7; 11 bases are a match to TRBD2. This CDR3 has 14 amino acids. Germline trimming cut 5 bases from V and 2 bases from J; bases unmatched to any gene: 5. Germline assignment: CDR1 GTSNPN and CDR2 SVGIG (reference sequence). CDR3 loop: CAWGLAGDTYEQYF. In DNA, the CDR3 is TGTGCCTGGGGACTAGCGGGCGATACCTACGAGCAGTACTTC.

The chain is built from TRBV10-1 and TRBJ2-7; D remains ambiguous. Germline CDR1 and CDR2: WNHNN and SYGVQD (reference sequence). The germline V and J ends were trimmed by 9 bases and 7 bases, with 34 bases remaining between them. The CDR3 has 18 residues. The CDR3 reads CARSHEPPRKLSNEEQYF. CDR3 sequence (DNA): TGCGCCAGATCCCACGAGCCCCCGCGTAAATTATCGAACGAGGAGCAGTACTTC.

V is TRBV5-6 and J is TRBJ1-4; 9 nucleotides line up with TRBD1. CDR3 length: 15 residues. Germline assignment: CDR1 SGHDT and CDR2 YYEEEE. Trimming at V came to 4 bases and at J to 6 bases, leaving 7 bases not matched to a gene. The CDR3 spells CASSPIGTGYEKLFF. As DNA, the CDR3 is TGTGCCAGCAGCCCAATAGGGACAGGGTATGAAAAACTGTTTTTT.

The chain couples TRBV5-6 to TRBJ2-7; 10 positions match TRBD1. Germline lookup yields CDR1 SGHDT and CDR2 YYEEEE. The CDR3 loop spans 15 amino acids. V trimming: 4 bases; J trimming: 5 bases; junction bases outside the gene matches: 9. The CDR3 loop is CASSPRRGTGDEQYF. DNA of the CDR3: TGTGCCAGCAGCCCCCGCCGTGGGACAGGGGACGAGCAGTACTTC. Based on the CDR3 plus reference TRBV5-6 and TRBJ2-7, the full variable domain is DAGVTQSPTHLIKTRGQQVTLRCSPKSGHDTVSWYQQALGQGPQFIFQYYEEEERQRGNFPDRFSGHQFPNYSSELNVNALLLGDSALYLCASSPRRGTGDEQYFGPGTRLTVT.

This clone appeared once. The chain links TRBV4-1 to TRBJ1-1, with unresolved D. The ends were cut back, 0 bases at V and 3 bases at J, with 11 bases in the middle. Per germline, CDR1 MGHRA and CDR2 YSYEKL. This CDR3 contains 15 residues. CDR3 loop: CASSQERGRDTEAFF. In DNA form, the CDR3 reads TGCGCCAGCAGCCAAGAGCGGGGTCGGGACACTGAAGCTTTCTTT.

This chain connects TRBV19 to TRBJ2-7; D is unclear. The length of the CDR3 is 14 residues. Trimming stripped 5 bases from V and 0 bases from J, with 11 bases between. Looked up from germline, CDR1 is LNHDA and CDR2 is SQIVND (reference sequence). DNA for the CDR3: TGTGCCAGTAGTCCCAGCGCGAACTCCTACGAGCAGTACTTC. Protein product: CASSPSANSYEQYF.

The genes are TRBV29-1 and TRBJ1-2; a possible D gene is TRBD1 (6 bases). The germline V gene encodes CDR1 SQVTM and CDR2 ANQGSEA. The V gene lost 4 bases and the J gene lost 8 bases, with 26 bases spanning the gap. The CDR3 runs 16 residues. CDR3 in amino acids: CSVGFANPRTVGGYTF. Written as DNA, the CDR3 is TGCAGCGTTGGATTTGCGAATCCCAGGACAGTCGGCGGCTACACCTTC.

The chain joins TRBV7-2 to TRBJ2-7; 8 bases match TRBD2. This CDR3 spans 15 amino acids. CDR1 SGHTA and CDR2 FQGNSA come from the germline V gene. The junction had 2 bases not matched to a gene; V was cut back by 0 bases and J by 1 base. In nucleotides, the CDR3 is TGTGCCAGCAGCTTAGCCCAGCGGGGGTCCTACGAGCAGTACTTC. It specifies CASSLAQRGSYEQYF.

J is TRBJ2-5 and V is TRBV7-2; TRBD2 might be the D (5 bases). Deletions cut 3 bases from V and 6 bases from J, with 11 bases between. Germline CDR1 SGHTA, CDR2 FQGNSA. The CDR3 contains 13 residues. Here the CDR3 DNA reads TGTGCCAGCAGCTTCGGGGAGATGCAGACCCAGTACTTC. Its translation: CASSFGEMQTQYF.

V and J are TRBV2 and TRBJ1-2; no firm D call. V lost 2 bases and J 6 bases, leaving 10 bases between the germline ends. CDR1 SNHLY and CDR2 FYNNEI come from the germline V gene. The CDR3 is 13 residues long. The CDR3 sequence is CASSESGRNGYTF. The CDR3 nucleotides read TGTGCCAGCAGTGAATCGGGTAGAAATGGCTACACCTTC.

V usage is TRBV5-4 and J usage is TRBJ1-2, with 8 bases that match TRBD1. With 8 bases clipped from V and 4 bases from J, the junction kept 10 bases outside the gene matches. CDR3 length equals 14 residues. The V gene's germline CDR1 is SGHNT and CDR2 YYREEE (reference sequence). CDR3 nucleotides: TGTGCCAGTGTTCCGGGGGACAGGCCCTATGGCTACACCTTC. Encoded protein: CASVPGDRPYGYTF.

The chain has TRBV29-1 and TRBJ2-7; TRBD1 matches 9 bases. After removal of 3 bases from V and 0 bases from J, the junction contained 3 bases not matched to a gene. The V gene's germline CDR1 is SQVTM and CDR2 ANQGSEA. The CDR3 is 14 amino acids. The CDR3 DNA is TGCAGCGTTGAGGAGACAGGGGGCTCCTACGAGCAGTACTTC. Residues: CSVEETGGSYEQYF.

V is TRBV14 and J is TRBJ2-6; D unclear. Per the germline V gene, CDR1 is SGHDN and CDR2 is FVKESK. With 6 bases removed from V and 4 bases from J, the gap between germline ends came to 13 bases. The length of the CDR3 is 15 residues. The CDR3: CASSSRSRGANVLTF. CDR3 DNA: TGTGCCAGCAGTTCCAGGTCCCGCGGGGCCAACGTCCTGACTTTC.

The chain carries TRBV9 and TRBJ1-3, with TRBD1 matching over 8 bases. Germline-derived CDR1 and CDR2 are SGDLS and YYNGEE. The V and J ends lost 4 bases and 13 bases, in that order; junction bases with no gene match: 13. This CDR3 is 14 amino acids long. The CDR3 is CASSPQRQGIGIYF. CDR3 DNA sequence: TGTGCCAGCAGCCCTCAGAGACAGGGGATAGGTATATATTTT. The complete variable domain, with remaining parts taken from reference TRBV9 and TRBJ1-3, reads DSGVTQTPKHLITATGQRVTLRCSPRSGDLSVYWYQQSLDQGLQFLIQYYNGEERAKGNILERFSAQQFPDLHSELNLSSLELGDSALYFCASSPQRQGIGIYFGEGSWLTVV.

The chain uses TRBV5-1 and TRBJ1-2; D remains unclear. The CDR3 length is 14 residues. The V end lost 6 bases, the J end lost 0 bases, and 12 bases lay between the germline ends. Per germline, CDR1 SGHRS and CDR2 YFSETQ. The CDR3 nucleotides read TGCGCCAGCACGTTGGAGGATGCTAACTATGGCTACACCTTC. It specifies CASTLEDANYGYTF. Drawing the rest from reference TRBV5-1 and TRBJ1-2, the complete variable domain is KAGVTQTPRYLIKTRGQQVTLSCSPISGHRSVSWYQQTPGQGLQFLFEYFSETQRNKGNFPGRFSGRQFSNSRSEMNVSTLELGDSALYLCASTLEDANYGYTFGSGTRLTVV.

This chain connects TRBV2 to TRBJ1-2; 7 bases match TRBD1. The CDR3 has 12 residues. Germline V lookup: CDR1 SNHLY, CDR2 FYNNEI. Unmatched junction bases numbered 6, after V lost 11 bases and J lost 3 bases. The CDR3 nucleotides are TGTGCCTCGGCGGGACAGTACTATGGCTACACCTTC. It codes for CASAGQYYGYTF.

The rearrangement uses TRBV5-1 and TRBJ2-3, with TRBD2 identical over 8 bases. This CDR3 has 16 amino acids. Unmatched junction bases numbered 5, after V lost 0 bases and J lost 2 bases. Germline lookup yields CDR1 SGHRS and CDR2 YFSETQ. The CDR3 DNA sequence: TGCGCCAGCAGCTTGGGGACGGGAGGGAACACAGATACGCAGTATTTT. As protein: CASSLGTGGNTDTQYF.

This chain links TRBV7-9 with TRBJ2-2; a possible D gene is TRBD1 (6 bases). Germline CDR1 is SEHNR and CDR2 is FQNEAQ (reference sequence). V was shortened by 5 bases and J by 3 bases, with 10 bases between the two germline ends. This CDR3 region has 14 residues. CDR3 sequence: CASSQQGDTGELFF. The CDR3, as DNA: TGTGCCAGCAGCCAACAGGGTGACACCGGGGAGCTGTTTTTT.